The sequence of this T cell receptor (beta chain) was determined in a study of T-cell memory formation after mild COVID-19. The CDR3 runs 12 residues. Trimming at V came to 3 bases and at J to 4 bases, leaving 2 bases not matched to a gene. Germline V lookup: CDR1 SQVTM, CDR2 ANQGSEA. Using constant-segment primers, 5'RACE produced TCR alpha and TCR beta cDNA libraries carrying sample barcodes and UMIs. One entry per CDR3 protein, called by TCRdb with MiXCR from the 5' RACE reads. The sample holds some 600,000 distinct CDR3 sequences; approximately 15% are singletons and the top ten take around 8.1%. About this clonotype itself: The antigen remains unidentified.

Study-level findings and limits: Some responding clones appeared in pre-infection memory, suggesting cross-reactive memory joined. A second wave expanding day 15 to 37 was CD4+-biased; contracting clones were balanced.

The chain uses TRBV29-1 and TRBJ1-1; 7 nucleotides align to TRBD1. Sequences were obtained from PBMCs or a T cell subset sorted from them (not recorded which). This receptor was taken from an adult woman who had mild COVID-19 (a few samples of this study predate the infection). Cell type and time point are not known. The CDR3 here is CSVEPGGTEAFF. For the CDR3, the DNA is TGCAGCGTTGAGCCAGGGGGCACTGAAGCTTTCTTT.